A selection of T cell receptor beta chains follows, all from one sample in a study of early T cells in non-severe SARS-CoV-2 infection. Each CDR3 protein gets one entry after TCRdb re-called the 5' RACE reads with MiXCR. The sample includes roughly 80,000 distinct CDR3 sequences, roughly a sixth seen only once; the top ten take approximately 2.6%. Sequenced material: whole blood. All receptors derive from an adult who was a healthcare worker with PCR-confirmed SARS-CoV-2 infection or an uninfected control (not recorded which). The CDR3 runs from the conserved cysteine through the conserved F or W. Each record gives: J gene, clone size, D gene, V gene, CDR3 DNA, CDR3 protein. The D gene is left open where the match is weak. Where a row states a size, it is once, few, many or the class of an expanded clone; other rows omit it.

j_call: TRBJ2-5; clone_size: NA; d_call: TRBD1; v_call: TRBV19; cdr3_nt: TGTGCCAGTAAACGGGACAGCCAAGAGACCCAGTACTTC; cdr3_aa: CASKRDSQETQYF
j_call: TRBJ2-1; clone_size: few; d_call: NA; v_call: TRBV7-2; cdr3_nt: TGTGCCAGCAGCTTAGGATTCGGTAGCGTATACAATGAGCAGTTCTTC; cdr3_aa: CASSLGFGSVYNEQFF
j_call: TRBJ2-5; clone_size: NA; d_call: TRBD2; v_call: TRBV9; cdr3_nt: TGTGCCAGCAGCGTAGCGGCTAGCGGGGAAGAGACCCAGTACTTC; cdr3_aa: CASSVAASGEETQYF
j_call: TRBJ2-1; clone_size: few; d_call: NA; v_call: TRBV29-1; cdr3_nt: TGCAGCGTGATCGGACGGGGTAATAACTACAATGAGCAGTTCTTC; cdr3_aa: CSVIGRGNNYNEQFF
j_call: TRBJ1-2; clone_size: few; d_call: NA; v_call: TRBV20-1; cdr3_nt: TGCAGTGCTGGGCTAGGGGAGGCCTATGGCTACACCTTC; cdr3_aa: CSAGLGEAYGYTF
j_call: TRBJ2-1; clone_size: NA; d_call: TRBD2; v_call: TRBV5-8; cdr3_nt: TGTGCCAGCAGCTTGGGGGATATAGCGGGGAATTACAATGAGCAGTTCTTC; cdr3_aa: CASSLGDIAGNYNEQFF
j_call: TRBJ1-1; clone_size: NA; d_call: NA; v_call: TRBV6-5; cdr3_nt: TGTGCCAGCACCCTCAAAAACACAGGGTCCCAAGCTTTCTTT; cdr3_aa: CASTLKNTGSQAFF
j_call: TRBJ2-5; clone_size: NA; d_call: NA; v_call: TRBV7-2; cdr3_nt: TGTGCCAGCAGTAGGAGTGCGGAGACCCAGTACTTC; cdr3_aa: CASSRSAETQYF
j_call: TRBJ2-5; clone_size: NA; d_call: NA; v_call: TRBV5-6; cdr3_nt: TGTGACAGCAGCTTCCCACGGGCGCAAGAGACCCAGTACTTC; cdr3_aa: CDSSFPRAQETQYF
j_call: TRBJ2-7; clone_size: NA; d_call: TRBD1; v_call: TRBV6-1; cdr3_nt: TGTGCCAGCAGGACCGGGACAGGGGGTGGATACGAGCAGTACTTC; cdr3_aa: CASRTGTGGGYEQYF
j_call: TRBJ1-1; clone_size: few; d_call: TRBD1; v_call: TRBV12-3/TRBV12-4; cdr3_nt: TGTGCCAGCAGTCCTGACAGGGGAGGTGAAGCTTTCTTT; cdr3_aa: CASSPDRGGEAFF
j_call: TRBJ2-1; clone_size: NA; d_call: TRBD2; v_call: TRBV11-2; cdr3_nt: TGTGCCAGCAGCGTTAGCGGGAGTAACTACAATGAGCAGTTCTTC; cdr3_aa: CASSVSGSNYNEQFF
j_call: TRBJ1-1; clone_size: NA; d_call: NA; v_call: TRBV7-9; cdr3_nt: TGTGCCAGCAGCCCCGACGGGAACACTGAAGCTTTCTTT; cdr3_aa: CASSPDGNTEAFF
j_call: TRBJ2-7; clone_size: NA; d_call: TRBD2; v_call: TRBV12-3/TRBV12-4; cdr3_nt: TGTGCCAGCAGTGGACTAGCGGGAGTGGTTGGCGAGCAGTACTTC; cdr3_aa: CASSGLAGVVGEQYF
j_call: TRBJ2-5; clone_size: few; d_call: NA; v_call: TRBV14; cdr3_nt: TGTGCCAGCAGCAGGACGGTCCAAGAGACCCAGTACTTC; cdr3_aa: CASSRTVQETQYF
j_call: TRBJ2-3; clone_size: NA; d_call: TRBD2; v_call: TRBV20-1; cdr3_nt: TGCAGTGCTAGAGGCTCCGGGGGGGCCCTCACGCAGTATTTT; cdr3_aa: CSARGSGGALTQYF
j_call: TRBJ2-3; clone_size: few; d_call: TRBD2; v_call: TRBV5-1; cdr3_nt: TGCGCCAGCAGCGGGGGACTAGCGTCCACAGATACGCAGTATTTT; cdr3_aa: CASSGGLASTDTQYF
j_call: TRBJ1-1; clone_size: NA; d_call: NA; v_call: TRBV12-3/TRBV12-4; cdr3_nt: TGTGCCAGCAGTTTACTAGGGGGAGGGAACACTGAAGCTTTCTTT; cdr3_aa: CASSLLGGGNTEAFF
j_call: TRBJ2-1; clone_size: NA; d_call: TRBD2; v_call: TRBV10-1; cdr3_nt: TGCGCCAGCAGTGCCCGGGCGCTAGCGGGAGTAAGTGAGCAGTTCTTC; cdr3_aa: CASSARALAGVSEQFF
j_call: TRBJ2-7; clone_size: NA; d_call: TRBD2; v_call: TRBV29-1; cdr3_nt: TGCAGCGTCAAGCGGGGGGACTCCTACGAGCAGTACTTC; cdr3_aa: CSVKRGDSYEQYF
j_call: TRBJ2-5; clone_size: NA; d_call: NA; v_call: TRBV11-2; cdr3_nt: TGTGCCAGCAGCTTGTGGGGACCCCAAGAGACCCAGTACTTC; cdr3_aa: CASSLWGPQETQYF
j_call: TRBJ2-1; clone_size: NA; d_call: TRBD2; v_call: TRBV5-5; cdr3_nt: TGTGCCAGCAGCCGCTGGACTAGCAATAACCCCTACAATGAGCAGTTCTTC; cdr3_aa: CASSRWTSNNPYNEQFF
j_call: TRBJ1-1; clone_size: few; d_call: NA; v_call: TRBV28; cdr3_nt: TGTGCCAGCCTTCCACCCAGACAGAACACTGAAGCTTTCTTT; cdr3_aa: CASLPPRQNTEAFF
j_call: TRBJ1-3; clone_size: NA; d_call: NA; v_call: TRBV30; cdr3_nt: TGTGCCTGGAGTGTACAGGGACACACCATATATTTT; cdr3_aa: CAWSVQGHTIYF
j_call: TRBJ1-2; clone_size: few; d_call: NA; v_call: TRBV27; cdr3_nt: TGTGCCAGCAGTCTATCGGGTACAGGCCACTATGGCTACACCTTC; cdr3_aa: CASSLSGTGHYGYTF
j_call: TRBJ2-1; clone_size: NA; d_call: NA; v_call: TRBV27; cdr3_nt: TGTGCCAGCAGCCGCGACCGGGGGCTTGAGCAGTTCTTC; cdr3_aa: CASSRDRGLEQFF
j_call: TRBJ2-2; clone_size: many; d_call: TRBD2; v_call: TRBV4-1; cdr3_nt: TGCGCCAGCAGCCCCATCGGGCCTAGCGGGGGGCGATCGAACACCGGGGAGCTGTTTTTT; cdr3_aa: CASSPIGPSGGRSNTGELFF
j_call: TRBJ2-3; clone_size: few; d_call: TRBD1; v_call: TRBV7-2; cdr3_nt: TGTGCCAGCAGCTTCTTGGACAGGGTCCAAGATACGCAGTATTTT; cdr3_aa: CASSFLDRVQDTQYF
j_call: TRBJ2-5; clone_size: few; d_call: NA; v_call: TRBV7-3; cdr3_nt: TGTGCCAGCAGCCCCCAAGGGCAGGGCGCCCAAGAGACCCAGTACTTC; cdr3_aa: CASSPQGQGAQETQYF
j_call: TRBJ2-7; clone_size: NA; d_call: TRBD2; v_call: TRBV9; cdr3_nt: TGTGCCAGCAGCTCGTCTAGCGGGAGTAGCTACGAGCAGTACTTC; cdr3_aa: CASSSSSGSSYEQYF
j_call: TRBJ2-7; clone_size: many; d_call: NA; v_call: TRBV9; cdr3_nt: TGTGCCAGCAGCCTGAGGGGCCAAGATTACGAGCAGTACTTC; cdr3_aa: CASSLRGQDYEQYF
j_call: TRBJ2-7; clone_size: NA; d_call: NA; v_call: TRBV6-2/TRBV6-3; cdr3_nt: TGTGCCAGCAGGGGCGGGTCGGAGCAGTACTTC; cdr3_aa: CASRGGSEQYF
j_call: TRBJ2-7; clone_size: few; d_call: NA; v_call: TRBV7-9; cdr3_nt: TGTGCCAGCAGCTTCGGGACTCACTCCTACGAGCAGTACTTC; cdr3_aa: CASSFGTHSYEQYF
j_call: TRBJ2-1; clone_size: few; d_call: NA; v_call: TRBV12-3/TRBV12-4; cdr3_nt: TGTGCCAGCAGTTCTGATGGGCCCCTTGGTGAGCAGTTCTTC; cdr3_aa: CASSSDGPLGEQFF
j_call: TRBJ1-1; clone_size: many; d_call: TRBD1; v_call: TRBV5-4; cdr3_nt: TGTGCCAGCAGCCCGAGGGGGCTTGGGGAAGCTTTCTTT; cdr3_aa: CASSPRGLGEAFF
j_call: TRBJ2-7; clone_size: few; d_call: NA; v_call: TRBV29-1; cdr3_nt: TGCAGCGCCTTTCTGGGGGATGCCTACGAGCAGTACTTC; cdr3_aa: CSAFLGDAYEQYF
j_call: TRBJ1-1; clone_size: few; d_call: NA; v_call: TRBV4-1; cdr3_nt: TGCGCCAGCAGCCAAGTTGGGTTGGGCACTGAAGCTTTCTTT; cdr3_aa: CASSQVGLGTEAFF
j_call: TRBJ2-7; clone_size: NA; d_call: NA; v_call: TRBV6-6; cdr3_nt: TGTGCCAGCAGAGGACAGTCCTACGAGCAGTACTTC; cdr3_aa: CASRGQSYEQYF
j_call: TRBJ2-7; clone_size: NA; d_call: NA; v_call: TRBV20-1; cdr3_nt: TGCAGTGCCAGGTGGGACCGGGACTACGAGCAGTACTTC; cdr3_aa: CSARWDRDYEQYF
j_call: TRBJ1-1; clone_size: few; d_call: NA; v_call: TRBV20-1; cdr3_nt: TGCAGTGCTAGTCAGTATGGCAGGGTCGACACTGAAGCTTTCTTT; cdr3_aa: CSASQYGRVDTEAFF
j_call: TRBJ1-1; clone_size: NA; d_call: NA; v_call: TRBV6-5; cdr3_nt: TGTGCCAGCAGTAGCCGGACCCTGAGAGCTTTCTTT; cdr3_aa: CASSSRTLRAFF
j_call: TRBJ2-7; clone_size: NA; d_call: NA; v_call: TRBV3-1; cdr3_nt: TGTGCCAGCAGCCAAGGCGGGACAGCGTACGAGCAGTACTTC; cdr3_aa: CASSQGGTAYEQYF
j_call: TRBJ2-1; clone_size: NA; d_call: TRBD2; v_call: TRBV4-1; cdr3_nt: TGCGCCAGCAGCCAAGAGACTAGCCTAACGGGGAATGAGCAGTTCTTC; cdr3_aa: CASSQETSLTGNEQFF
j_call: TRBJ1-1; clone_size: NA; d_call: NA; v_call: TRBV11-3; cdr3_nt: TGTGCCAGCAGCTTGTCCTCCACTGAAGCTTTCTTT; cdr3_aa: CASSLSSTEAFF
j_call: TRBJ2-2; clone_size: few; d_call: TRBD2; v_call: TRBV20-1; cdr3_nt: TGCAGTGCTAGGGCTAGCGGGGGGTCGAGGACCGGGGAGCTGTTTTTT; cdr3_aa: CSARASGGSRTGELFF
j_call: TRBJ2-7; clone_size: few; d_call: NA; v_call: TRBV6-2/TRBV6-3; cdr3_nt: TGTGCCAGCAGAGTGGGACGGACCCCCTACGAGCAGTACTTC; cdr3_aa: CASRVGRTPYEQYF
j_call: TRBJ2-3; clone_size: NA; d_call: TRBD1; v_call: TRBV19; cdr3_nt: TGTGCCAGTAGTATGACAGGGGGCCGGACAGATACGCAGTATTTT; cdr3_aa: CASSMTGGRTDTQYF
j_call: TRBJ2-7; clone_size: NA; d_call: NA; v_call: TRBV29-1; cdr3_nt: TGCAGCGTAATAGCCACCTACGAGCAGTACTTC; cdr3_aa: CSVIATYEQYF
j_call: TRBJ2-2; clone_size: NA; d_call: TRBD2; v_call: TRBV24-1; cdr3_nt: TGTGCCACCAGTGAACCCGGACTAGCGGGAGATAGGGGGAACACCGGGGAGCTGTTTTTT; cdr3_aa: CATSEPGLAGDRGNTGELFF
j_call: TRBJ2-7; clone_size: NA; d_call: TRBD1; v_call: TRBV7-8; cdr3_nt: TGTGCCAGCAGCTTAGCGCGCGGGACAGGGAATATCTACGAGCAGTACTTC; cdr3_aa: CASSLARGTGNIYEQYF
j_call: TRBJ1-5; clone_size: many; d_call: NA; v_call: TRBV19; cdr3_nt: TGTGCCAGTAGTGATGGGATCCTAAGCAATCAGCCCCAGCATTTT; cdr3_aa: CASSDGILSNQPQHF
j_call: TRBJ2-2; clone_size: few; d_call: TRBD1; v_call: TRBV6-4; cdr3_nt: TGTGCCAGCAGTGCCGAACAGGGGGTAGCCGGGGAGCTGTTTTTT; cdr3_aa: CASSAEQGVAGELFF